This is a list of T cell receptor beta chains from one sample in a study of shared clonotypes between healthy human individuals. Measured with immunoSEQ multiplex PCR; TCRdb has only the in-frame clones, and not every one. This sample has about 2.1 million clones, with just under 95% found just once. Sequencing was done on a sample of naive CD8+ T cells from PBMCs. The receptor source for this set is a man aged 18 to 29 in good health. Some clones in this sample may be carry-over from other donors' samples. Each CDR3 is given with its conserved first and last residue. The order of the fields is D gene, J gene, V gene, clone size, CDR3 DNA, CDR3 protein. A D gene is named only where the DNA matches it firmly. Rows may omit the clone size; those that give it use once, few, many or a size class.

D gene: TRBD1
J gene: TRBJ2-5
V gene: TRBV10-2
clone size: -
CDR3 DNA: TGCGCCAGCAGCGAAGGGGGCGAACAAGAGACCCAGTACTTC
CDR3 protein: CASSEGGEQETQYF

D gene: TRBD1
J gene: TRBJ1-2
V gene: TRBV7-2
clone size: once
CDR3 DNA: TGTGCCAGCAGCTCTAGGGACAGGGTCTATGGCTACACCTTC
CDR3 protein: CASSSRDRVYGYTF

D gene: -
J gene: TRBJ2-1
V gene: TRBV9
clone size: -
CDR3 DNA: TGTGCCAGCAGCGTAGAGGGGGAGTGGAACAATGAGCAGTTCTTC
CDR3 protein: CASSVEGEWNNEQFF

D gene: -
J gene: TRBJ2-4
V gene: TRBV7-3
clone size: -
CDR3 DNA: TGTGCCAGCAGCTTAAATGCTGGCCCTCGGGGCATTCAGTACTTC
CDR3 protein: CASSLNAGPRGIQYF

D gene: -
J gene: TRBJ2-7
V gene: TRBV27
clone size: -
CDR3 DNA: TGTGCCAGCAGTTTATCTCGGGTCAATCCTGGGGAGCAGTACTTC
CDR3 protein: CASSLSRVNPGEQYF

D gene: -
J gene: TRBJ2-3
V gene: TRBV11-2
clone size: -
CDR3 DNA: TGTGCCAGCAGCTCAACCGGGACAACTAGCACAGATACGCAGTATTTT
CDR3 protein: CASSSTGTTSTDTQYF

D gene: TRBD1
J gene: TRBJ2-1
V gene: TRBV7-9
clone size: -
CDR3 DNA: TGTGCCAGCAGCTGGGACAGGGGGGCTTACAATGAGCAGTTCTTC
CDR3 protein: CASSWDRGAYNEQFF

D gene: -
J gene: TRBJ1-2
V gene: TRBV10-3
clone size: -
CDR3 DNA: TGTGCCATCAGTGAGGGTCCAGTAGGCTACACCTTC
CDR3 protein: CAISEGPVGYTF

D gene: -
J gene: TRBJ1-1
V gene: TRBV19
clone size: -
CDR3 DNA: TGTGCCAGTAGTATAATGTTTCGGGCCAGCACTGAAGCTTTCTTT
CDR3 protein: CASSIMFRASTEAFF

D gene: TRBD2
J gene: TRBJ2-1
V gene: TRBV28
clone size: -
CDR3 DNA: TGTGTTTCCGTTCCGGGACTAGCTAACAATGAGCAGTTCTTC
CDR3 protein: CVSVPGLANNEQFF

D gene: -
J gene: TRBJ1-5
V gene: TRBV28
clone size: -
CDR3 DNA: TGTGCCAGCAGTTCAGATGAGGAGGGGGACAATCAGCCCCAGCATTTT
CDR3 protein: CASSSDEEGDNQPQHF

D gene: -
J gene: TRBJ1-5
V gene: TRBV18
clone size: -
CDR3 DNA: TGTGCCAGCTCACCGGAAGGCCAGGGTGCTCAGCCCCAGCATTTT
CDR3 protein: CASSPEGQGAQPQHF

D gene: -
J gene: TRBJ1-5
V gene: TRBV4-1
clone size: -
CDR3 DNA: TGCGCCAGCAGGAGCCACCCCAATCAGCCCCAGCATTTT
CDR3 protein: CASRSHPNQPQHF

D gene: -
J gene: TRBJ2-7
V gene: TRBV2
clone size: -
CDR3 DNA: TGTGCCAGCAGTGAATCTAGCGTATTGCAGTACTTC
CDR3 protein: CASSESSVLQYF

D gene: -
J gene: TRBJ2-7
V gene: TRBV2
clone size: -
CDR3 DNA: TGTGCCAGCAGTGCGGAAACAGGGACCTACGAGCAGTACTTC
CDR3 protein: CASSAETGTYEQYF

D gene: TRBD2
J gene: TRBJ2-7
V gene: TRBV28
clone size: -
CDR3 DNA: TGTGCCAGCAGTTTTCCCCCCGCGGGAGCATACGAGCAGTACTTC
CDR3 protein: CASSFPPAGAYEQYF

D gene: -
J gene: TRBJ2-2
V gene: TRBV19
clone size: few
CDR3 DNA: TGTGCCAGTAGTATCCGAACAGTGACGGGGGAGCTGTTTTTT
CDR3 protein: CASSIRTVTGELFF